This T cell receptor beta chain was identified during a study of identical twins. About this clonotype itself: No antigen is known for it.

The study's findings and limits: Some out-of-frame alpha sequences were shared by twins, and these showed excess low generation probability. In cord blood, abundant beta clonotypes had fewer insertions; memory showed no trend. With monozygotic twins, out-of-frame TCR alpha sharing exceeded what models estimated.

TCRdb reanalysed the 5' RACE reads using MiXCR and keeps one entry per CDR3 protein. The sample has roughly 1.6 million distinct CDR3 sequences; under 35% are singletons. This TCR was sampled from a newborn girl in good health. The sample was cord blood.

In nucleotides, the CDR3 is TGCGCCAGCAGCTTGCCGGGACTAGCGAGAGCCTACAATGAGCAGTTCTTC. It translates to CASSLPGLARAYNEQFF. The J gene is TRBJ2-1, the V gene TRBV5-1; 10 nucleotides match TRBD2. There are 17 residues in the CDR3. V lost 1 base to trimming and J lost 2 bases; unmatched junction nucleotides: 6. Germline CDR1 and CDR2: SGHRS and YFSETQ.